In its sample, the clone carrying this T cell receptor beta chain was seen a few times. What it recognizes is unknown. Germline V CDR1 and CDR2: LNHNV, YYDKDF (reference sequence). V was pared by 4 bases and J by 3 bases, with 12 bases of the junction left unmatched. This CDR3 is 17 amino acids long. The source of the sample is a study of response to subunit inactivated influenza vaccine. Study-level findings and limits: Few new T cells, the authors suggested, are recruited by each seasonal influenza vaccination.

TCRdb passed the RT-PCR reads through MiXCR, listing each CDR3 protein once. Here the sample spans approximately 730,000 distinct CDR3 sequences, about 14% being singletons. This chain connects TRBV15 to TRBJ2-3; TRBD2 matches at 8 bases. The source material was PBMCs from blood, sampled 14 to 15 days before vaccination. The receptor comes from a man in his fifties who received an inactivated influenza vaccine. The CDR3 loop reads CATSNSLVASGTDTQYF. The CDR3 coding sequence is TGTGCCACCAGCAACTCACTTGTGGCTAGCGGGACAGATACGCAGTATTTT.